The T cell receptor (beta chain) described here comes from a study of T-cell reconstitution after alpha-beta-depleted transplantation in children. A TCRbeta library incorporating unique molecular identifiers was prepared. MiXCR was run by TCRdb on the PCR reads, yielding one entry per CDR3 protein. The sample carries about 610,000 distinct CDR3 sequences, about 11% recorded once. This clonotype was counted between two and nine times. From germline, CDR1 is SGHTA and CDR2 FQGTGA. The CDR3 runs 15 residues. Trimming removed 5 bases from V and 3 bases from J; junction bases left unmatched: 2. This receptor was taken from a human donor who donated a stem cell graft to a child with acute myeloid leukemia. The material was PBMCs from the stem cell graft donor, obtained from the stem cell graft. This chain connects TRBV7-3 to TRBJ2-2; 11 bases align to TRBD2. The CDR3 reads CASSGTSGHTGELFF. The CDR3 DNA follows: TGTGCCAGCAGCGGGACTAGCGGCCACACCGGGGAGCTGTTTTTT.